These T cell receptor beta chains were read from a single sample in a study of blood T cell repertoires in COVID-19. Sequencing was performed with immunoSEQ multiplex PCR; in TCRdb, only in-frame clones are kept and a portion is missing. Found here are 120,000 to 150,000 clones, around 82% of them singletons; the top ten hold approximately 4%. Input material: PBMCs or T cells enriched from blood (not recorded which). The receptors derive from a man aged 50 to 60 in a cohort exposed to, infected with or recovered from COVID-19 (not recorded which). The CDR3 runs from the conserved cysteine through the conserved F or W. A D gene is named only where the DNA matches it firmly. Clone size, where shown, is once, few, many, or a class for clones that have expanded.

D: TRBD1; size: .; J: TRBJ1-1; V: TRBV7-2; length: 13; CDR3: CASSHRGYTEAFF; DNA: TGTGCCAGCAGCCACAGGGGCTACACTGAAGCTTTCTTT
D: TRBD1; size: .; J: TRBJ2-7; V: TRBV5-1; length: 14; CDR3: CASSEGTGIYEQYF; DNA: TGCGCCAGCAGCGAGGGGACAGGGATCTACGAGCAGTACTTC
D: TRBD1; size: .; J: TRBJ2-7; V: TRBV29-1; length: 16; CDR3: CSVEGAQGVRGSEQYF; DNA: TGCAGCGTTGAAGGAGCCCAGGGGGTACGAGGTTCCGAGCAGTACTTC
D: .; size: .; J: TRBJ2-2; V: TRBV6-5; length: 12; CDR3: CASSPRGRELFF; DNA: TGTGCCAGCAGTCCTCGAGGCAGGGAGCTGTTTTTT
D: TRBD1; size: .; J: TRBJ2-3; V: TRBV3-1/TRBV3-2; length: 14; CDR3: CASSLGTGRDTQYF; DNA: TGTGCCAGCAGCCTCGGGACAGGAAGAGATACGCAGTATTTT
D: .; size: .; J: TRBJ2-1; V: TRBV5-1; length: 16; CDR3: CASRPGSGSSYNEQFF; DNA: TGCGCCAGCAGACCAGGATCCGGTAGCTCCTACAATGAGCAGTTCTTC
D: .; size: .; J: TRBJ1-6; V: TRBV24-1; length: 13; CDR3: CATAGSQNSPLHF; DNA: TGTGCCACCGCGGGGAGCCAGAATTCACCCCTCCACTTT
D: TRBD1; size: .; J: TRBJ2-2; V: TRBV28; length: 15; CDR3: CASRKQGARTGELFF; DNA: TGTGCCAGCAGGAAACAGGGGGCGCGGACCGGGGAGCTGTTTTTT
D: .; size: many; J: TRBJ1-2; V: TRBV7-2; length: 12; CDR3: CASSPTGHGYTF; DNA: TGTGCCAGCAGCCCCACAGGGCATGGCTACACCTTC
D: TRBD1; size: .; J: TRBJ2-1; V: TRBV28; length: 13; CDR3: CASSLKGADEQFF; DNA: TGTGCCAGCAGTTTAAAGGGGGCGGATGAGCAGTTCTTC
D: .; size: .; J: TRBJ2-5; V: TRBV2; length: 15; CDR3: CASSALLRGQETQYF; DNA: TGTGCCAGCAGCGCTCTCTTGCGGGGACAAGAGACCCAGTACTTC
D: TRBD2; size: .; J: TRBJ2-7; V: TRBV2; length: 13; CDR3: CASMWGEGYEQYF; DNA: TGTGCCAGCATGTGGGGGGAGGGCTACGAGCAGTACTTC
D: TRBD1; size: .; J: TRBJ2-1; V: TRBV7-3; length: 13; CDR3: CASSRDSYNEQFF; DNA: TGTGCCAGCAGCAGGGACAGCTACAATGAGCAGTTCTTC
D: .; size: .; J: TRBJ1-1; V: TRBV9; length: 15; CDR3: CASSINPGHNTEAFF; DNA: TGTGCCAGCAGCATAAATCCAGGGCACAACACTGAAGCTTTCTTT
D: .; size: .; J: TRBJ2-5; V: TRBV7-9; length: 14; CDR3: CASSLGWQKETQYF; DNA: TGTGCCAGCAGCTTAGGTTGGCAGAAAGAGACCCAGTACTTC
D: .; size: .; J: TRBJ1-2; V: TRBV21-1; length: 19; CDR3: CASSKGRGQGGNLNYGYTF; DNA: TGTGCCAGCAGCAAAGGACGAGGACAGGGAGGGAACCTAAACTATGGCTACACCTTC
D: TRBD2; size: once; J: TRBJ2-7; V: TRBV11-1; length: 15; CDR3: CASSLGTSGAYEQYF; DNA: TGTGCCAGCAGCCTTGGGACTAGCGGCGCCTACGAGCAGTACTTC
D: TRBD1; size: .; J: TRBJ2-3; V: TRBV25-1; length: 16; CDR3: CASSASGTASTDTQYF; DNA: TGTGCCAGCAGTGCCTCGGGGACAGCTAGCACAGATACGCAGTATTTT
D: .; size: .; J: TRBJ1-1; V: TRBV20-1; length: 13; CDR3: CSASRGKGTEAFF; DNA: TGCAGTGCGAGTAGAGGGAAGGGCACTGAAGCTTTCTTT
D: TRBD2; size: .; J: TRBJ2-7; V: TRBV6-5; length: 15; CDR3: CASSYSGLARREQYF; DNA: TGTGCCAGCAGTTACTCAGGACTAGCACGGCGCGAGCAGTACTTC